These T cell receptor beta chains were read from a single sample in a study of tumor-infiltrating lymphocytes in localized non-small cell lung cancer. TCRdb's table, derived via immunoSEQ multiplex PCR, lists solely in-frame clones and lacks some. The table includes about 16,000 clones, around 80% detected once. Specimen: uninvolved lung tissue not adjacent to the tumor. The receptors here all came from a human donor with non-small cell lung cancer. Each CDR3 is given with its conserved first and last residue. Each record gives: J gene, D gene, clone size, CDR3 length, V gene, CDR3 DNA, CDR3 protein. The D gene is left open where the match is weak. Where a row states a size, it is once, few, many or the class of an expanded clone; other rows omit it.

j_gene: TRBJ2-7; d_gene: TRBD1; abundance: .; len: 15; v_gene: TRBV2; CDR3nt: TGTGCCAGCAGTGGGGACAGGGCGACCTCCTACGAGCAGTACTTC; CDR3aa: CASSGDRATSYEQYF
j_gene: TRBJ1-1; d_gene: .; abundance: few; len: 11; v_gene: TRBV25-1; CDR3nt: TGTGCCAGCAGGGAGAGGACTGAAGCTTTCTTT; CDR3aa: CASRERTEAFF
j_gene: TRBJ1-1; d_gene: TRBD1; abundance: few; len: 18; v_gene: TRBV4-2; CDR3nt: TGTGCCAGCAGCCAGGGATCGGACAGGGGGCGTTTGAACACTGAAGCTTTCTTT; CDR3aa: CASSQGSDRGRLNTEAFF
j_gene: TRBJ1-2; d_gene: .; abundance: .; len: 16; v_gene: TRBV6-1; CDR3nt: TGTGCCAGCAGTGACGGCGGATCCCGCACTAACTATGGCTACACCTTC; CDR3aa: CASSDGGSRTNYGYTF
j_gene: TRBJ1-2; d_gene: .; abundance: .; len: 15; v_gene: TRBV27; CDR3nt: TGTGCCAGCAGTGCAACAGGGCTGGTGGACTATGGCTACACCTTC; CDR3aa: CASSATGLVDYGYTF
j_gene: TRBJ2-1; d_gene: TRBD2; abundance: .; len: 13; v_gene: TRBV10-3; CDR3nt: TGTGCCACCTCTCGGGGGGGGAGGAATGAGCAGTTCTTC; CDR3aa: CATSRGGRNEQFF
j_gene: TRBJ1-2; d_gene: .; abundance: .; len: 16; v_gene: TRBV4-1; CDR3nt: TGCGCCAGCAGTTTAGGGCCGGGAGGGGATAACTATGGCTACACCTTC; CDR3aa: CASSLGPGGDNYGYTF
j_gene: TRBJ1-2; d_gene: TRBD1; abundance: .; len: 15; v_gene: TRBV5-4; CDR3nt: TGTGCCAGCAGCTTAACTACCGGGACAGGGTATGGCTACACCTTC; CDR3aa: CASSLTTGTGYGYTF
j_gene: TRBJ2-1; d_gene: .; abundance: .; len: 14; v_gene: TRBV10-3; CDR3nt: TGTGCCATCAGTGAGTCGTACGGGGGCGATGAGCAGTTCTTC; CDR3aa: CAISESYGGDEQFF
j_gene: TRBJ1-1; d_gene: .; abundance: .; len: 15; v_gene: TRBV27; CDR3nt: TGTGCCAGCAGTTCCGGCTGGGGTGTGAACACTGAAGCTTTCTTT; CDR3aa: CASSSGWGVNTEAFF
j_gene: TRBJ2-5; d_gene: TRBD2; abundance: .; len: 13; v_gene: TRBV5-1; CDR3nt: TGCGCCAGCAGCCGGACTAGGCAAGAGACCCAGTACTTC; CDR3aa: CASSRTRQETQYF
j_gene: TRBJ1-4; d_gene: .; abundance: once; len: 15; v_gene: TRBV27; CDR3nt: TGTGCCAGCGGGGTAGTGTTAGGGCGGAATGAAAAACTGTTTTTT; CDR3aa: CASGVVLGRNEKLFF
j_gene: TRBJ2-5; d_gene: .; abundance: once; len: 16; v_gene: TRBV2; CDR3nt: TGTGCCAGCAGTGGGGGGAGGGGGACCATTGGAGAGACCCAGTACTTC; CDR3aa: CASSGGRGTIGETQYF
j_gene: TRBJ1-5; d_gene: .; abundance: few; len: 13; v_gene: TRBV30; CDR3nt: TGTGCCTGGACCCAGCAGGCGGATCAGCCCCAGCATTTT; CDR3aa: CAWTQQADQPQHF
j_gene: TRBJ2-7; d_gene: .; abundance: once; len: 12; v_gene: TRBV2; CDR3nt: TGTGCCAGCAGTGAAACCCCCTACGAGCAGTACTTC; CDR3aa: CASSETPYEQYF
j_gene: TRBJ1-2; d_gene: .; abundance: .; len: 15; v_gene: TRBV5-6; CDR3nt: TGTGCCAGCAGCTTGGATCTCTACAGACAGTATGGCTACACCTTC; CDR3aa: CASSLDLYRQYGYTF